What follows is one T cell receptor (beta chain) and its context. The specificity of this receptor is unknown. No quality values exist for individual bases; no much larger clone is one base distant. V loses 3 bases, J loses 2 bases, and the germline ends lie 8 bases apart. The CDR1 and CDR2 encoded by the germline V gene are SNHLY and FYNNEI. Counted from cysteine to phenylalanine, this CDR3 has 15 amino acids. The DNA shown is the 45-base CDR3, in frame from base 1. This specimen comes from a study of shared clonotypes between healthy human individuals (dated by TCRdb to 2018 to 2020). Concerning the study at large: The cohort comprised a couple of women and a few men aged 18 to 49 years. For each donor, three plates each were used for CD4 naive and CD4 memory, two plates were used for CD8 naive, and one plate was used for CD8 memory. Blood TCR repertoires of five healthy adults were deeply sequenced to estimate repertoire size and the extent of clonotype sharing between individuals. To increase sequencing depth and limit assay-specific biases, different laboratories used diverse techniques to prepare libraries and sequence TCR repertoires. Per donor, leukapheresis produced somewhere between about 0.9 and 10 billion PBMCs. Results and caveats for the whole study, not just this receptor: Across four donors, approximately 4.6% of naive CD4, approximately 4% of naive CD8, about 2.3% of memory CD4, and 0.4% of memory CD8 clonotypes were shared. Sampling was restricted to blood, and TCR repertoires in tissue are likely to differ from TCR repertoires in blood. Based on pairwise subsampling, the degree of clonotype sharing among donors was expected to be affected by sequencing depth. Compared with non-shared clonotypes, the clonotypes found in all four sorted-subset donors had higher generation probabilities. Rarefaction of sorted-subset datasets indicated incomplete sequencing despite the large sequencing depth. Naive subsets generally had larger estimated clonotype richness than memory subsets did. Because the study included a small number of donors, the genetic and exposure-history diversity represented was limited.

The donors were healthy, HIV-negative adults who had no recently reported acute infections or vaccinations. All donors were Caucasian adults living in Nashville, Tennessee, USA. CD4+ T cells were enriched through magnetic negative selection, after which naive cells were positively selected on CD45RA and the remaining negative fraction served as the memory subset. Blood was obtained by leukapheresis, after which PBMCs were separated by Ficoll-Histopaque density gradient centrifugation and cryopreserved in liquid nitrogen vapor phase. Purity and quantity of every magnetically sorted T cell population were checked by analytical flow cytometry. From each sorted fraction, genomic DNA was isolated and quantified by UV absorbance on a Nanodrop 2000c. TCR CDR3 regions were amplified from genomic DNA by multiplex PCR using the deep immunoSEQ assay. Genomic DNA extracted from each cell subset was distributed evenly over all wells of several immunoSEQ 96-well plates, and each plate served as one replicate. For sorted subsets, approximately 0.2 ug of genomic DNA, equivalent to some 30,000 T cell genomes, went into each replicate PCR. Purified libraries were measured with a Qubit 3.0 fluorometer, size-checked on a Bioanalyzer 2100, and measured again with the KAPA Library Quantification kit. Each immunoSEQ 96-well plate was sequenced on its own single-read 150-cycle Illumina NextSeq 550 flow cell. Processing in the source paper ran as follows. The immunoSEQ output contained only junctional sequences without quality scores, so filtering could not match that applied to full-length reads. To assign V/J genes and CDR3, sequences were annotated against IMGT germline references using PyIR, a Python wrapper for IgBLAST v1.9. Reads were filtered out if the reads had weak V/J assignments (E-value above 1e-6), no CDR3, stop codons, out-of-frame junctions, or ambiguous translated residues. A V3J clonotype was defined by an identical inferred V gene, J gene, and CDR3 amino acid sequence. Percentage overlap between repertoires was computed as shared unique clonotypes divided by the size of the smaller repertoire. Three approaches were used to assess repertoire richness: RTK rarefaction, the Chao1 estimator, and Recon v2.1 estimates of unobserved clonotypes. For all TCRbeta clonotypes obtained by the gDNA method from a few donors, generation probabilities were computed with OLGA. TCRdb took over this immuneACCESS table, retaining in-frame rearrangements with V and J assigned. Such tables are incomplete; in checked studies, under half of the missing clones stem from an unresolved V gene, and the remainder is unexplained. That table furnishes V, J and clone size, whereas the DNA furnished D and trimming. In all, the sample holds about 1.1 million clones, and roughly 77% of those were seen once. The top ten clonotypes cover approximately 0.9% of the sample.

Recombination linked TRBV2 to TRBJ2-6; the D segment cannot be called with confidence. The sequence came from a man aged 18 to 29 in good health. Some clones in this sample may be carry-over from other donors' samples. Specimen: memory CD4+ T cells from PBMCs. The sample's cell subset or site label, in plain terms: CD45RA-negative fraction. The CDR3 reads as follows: CASSDEGTGANVLTF. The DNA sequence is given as TGTGCCAGCAGTGATGAAGGGACTGGGGCCAACGTCCTGACTTTC.